This is a list of T cell receptor beta chains from one sample in a study of shared clonotypes between healthy human individuals. The assay was immunoSEQ multiplex PCR, and TCRdb's table has in-frame clones only and misses some. This sample has a few million clones; about 90% occur once, and the top ten carry around 0.38%. What was sequenced was naive CD4+ T cells from PBMCs. All receptors derive from a man in his late teens or twenties in good health. Some clones in this sample may be carry-over from other donors' samples. The CDR3 runs from the conserved cysteine through the conserved F or W. Each record gives: clone size, CDR3 length, J gene, D gene, V gene, CDR3 protein, CDR3 DNA. D genes are given only for firm matches. Some rows have no size entry. The others give once, few or many, or a class for an expanded clone.

abundance: .
len: 13
j_gene: TRBJ2-7
d_gene: .
v_gene: TRBV7-2
CDR3aa: CASGPRGQYEQYF
CDR3nt: TGTGCCAGCGGTCCTAGGGGCCAGTACGAGCAGTACTTC

abundance: .
len: 14
j_gene: TRBJ2-5
d_gene: .
v_gene: TRBV27
CDR3aa: CASSLSNGRRTQYF
CDR3nt: TGTGCCAGCAGTTTATCGAACGGGAGAAGGACCCAGTACTTC

abundance: .
len: 15
j_gene: TRBJ2-2
d_gene: .
v_gene: TRBV4-3
CDR3aa: CASSQDDYNTGELFF
CDR3nt: TGCGCCAGCAGCCAAGATGACTATAACACCGGGGAGCTGTTTTTT

abundance: .
len: 13
j_gene: TRBJ1-5
d_gene: .
v_gene: TRBV6-5
CDR3aa: CASSQRGNQPQHF
CDR3nt: TGTGCCAGCAGTCAGAGGGGCAATCAGCCCCAGCATTTT

abundance: .
len: 14
j_gene: TRBJ1-1
d_gene: .
v_gene: TRBV28
CDR3aa: CASSGITGYTEAFF
CDR3nt: TGTGCCAGCAGCGGTATTACAGGGTACACTGAAGCTTTCTTT

abundance: once
len: 15
j_gene: TRBJ2-5
d_gene: .
v_gene: TRBV28
CDR3aa: CASSLGDTGRETQYF
CDR3nt: TGTGCCAGCAGTTTAGGTGATACAGGGAGAGAGACCCAGTACTTC

abundance: .
len: 15
j_gene: TRBJ2-2
d_gene: .
v_gene: TRBV5-1
CDR3aa: CASSVTGGNTGELFF
CDR3nt: TGCGCCAGCAGCGTGACAGGCGGTAATACCGGGGAGCTGTTTTTT

abundance: once
len: 15
j_gene: TRBJ1-1
d_gene: .
v_gene: TRBV5-1
CDR3aa: CASSLAGRGVTEAFF
CDR3nt: TGCGCCAGCAGCTTGGCCGGTAGGGGTGTCACTGAAGCTTTCTTT

abundance: .
len: 14
j_gene: TRBJ2-3
d_gene: TRBD2
v_gene: TRBV7-2
CDR3aa: CASGLFGRVDTQYF
CDR3nt: TGTGCCAGCGGACTATTCGGGAGGGTCGATACGCAGTATTTT

abundance: .
len: 12
j_gene: TRBJ2-3
d_gene: .
v_gene: TRBV2
CDR3aa: CASSDYTDTQYF
CDR3nt: TGTGCCAGCTCGGACTACACAGATACGCAGTATTTT

abundance: .
len: 13
j_gene: TRBJ1-3
d_gene: .
v_gene: TRBV30
CDR3aa: CAWSVQVGDTIYF
CDR3nt: TGTGCCTGGAGTGTACAGGTGGGGGACACCATATATTTT

abundance: .
len: 13
j_gene: TRBJ2-3
d_gene: .
v_gene: TRBV19
CDR3aa: CASTRDGWDTQYF
CDR3nt: TGTGCCAGTACCAGGGACGGGTGGGATACGCAGTATTTT

abundance: .
len: 12
j_gene: TRBJ1-2
d_gene: .
v_gene: TRBV7-2
CDR3aa: CASSSPEERYTF
CDR3nt: TGTGCCAGCAGCTCCCCGGAAGAACGCTACACCTTC

abundance: .
len: 16
j_gene: TRBJ1-5
d_gene: .
v_gene: TRBV18
CDR3aa: CASSPPRVRFNQPQHF
CDR3nt: TGTGCCAGCTCACCCCCCAGGGTGAGGTTTAATCAGCCCCAGCATTTT

abundance: .
len: 19
j_gene: TRBJ2-3
d_gene: TRBD2
v_gene: TRBV11-3
CDR3aa: CASSLGASGLAGVGHTQYF
CDR3nt: TGTGCCAGCAGCTTAGGGGCATCAGGACTAGCGGGAGTCGGTCATACGCAGTATTTT

abundance: .
len: 17
j_gene: TRBJ1-2
d_gene: .
v_gene: TRBV18
CDR3aa: CASSPSVQTRSNYGYTF
CDR3nt: TGTGCCAGCTCACCCTCAGTGCAAACCAGATCTAACTATGGCTACACCTTC

abundance: .
len: 16
j_gene: TRBJ2-1
d_gene: TRBD1
v_gene: TRBV15
CDR3aa: CATSGPRTGGYNEQFF
CDR3nt: TGTGCCACCAGCGGACCGAGGACAGGGGGCTACAATGAGCAGTTCTTC

abundance: .
len: 15
j_gene: TRBJ2-7
d_gene: TRBD1
v_gene: TRBV27
CDR3aa: CASSTTGTGAYEQYF
CDR3nt: TGTGCCAGCAGTACCACCGGGACAGGGGCTTACGAGCAGTACTTC

abundance: .
len: 14
j_gene: TRBJ1-4
d_gene: .
v_gene: TRBV6-6
CDR3aa: CASSYSGEWEKLFF
CDR3nt: TGTGCCAGCAGTTACTCCGGAGAGTGGGAAAAACTGTTTTTT

abundance: .
len: 13
j_gene: TRBJ2-1
d_gene: .
v_gene: TRBV19
CDR3aa: CASSPQGLFEQFF
CDR3nt: TGTGCCAGTAGCCCACAGGGTCTCTTTGAGCAGTTCTTC

abundance: .
len: 15
j_gene: TRBJ2-5
d_gene: .
v_gene: TRBV5-1
CDR3aa: CASSPGGYNPETQYF
CDR3nt: TGCGCCAGCAGCCCCGGCGGTTACAACCCAGAGACCCAGTACTTC

abundance: .
len: 13
j_gene: TRBJ2-1
d_gene: .
v_gene: TRBV28
CDR3aa: CASRAGAYNEQFF
CDR3nt: TGTGCCAGCAGGGCTGGCGCCTACAATGAGCAGTTCTTC

abundance: .
len: 14
j_gene: TRBJ2-1
d_gene: .
v_gene: TRBV7-2
CDR3aa: CASSLGARVSEQFF
CDR3nt: TGTGCCAGCAGCTTAGGGGCTCGGGTGAGTGAGCAGTTCTTC

abundance: .
len: 13
j_gene: TRBJ2-1
d_gene: .
v_gene: TRBV7-9
CDR3aa: CASSAGQFGKQFF
CDR3nt: TGTGCCAGCAGCGCCGGACAGTTTGGGAAGCAGTTCTTC

abundance: once
len: 14
j_gene: TRBJ2-3
d_gene: .
v_gene: TRBV5-1
CDR3aa: CASSLATYTDTQYF
CDR3nt: TGCGCCAGCAGCTTGGCGACTTACACAGATACGCAGTATTTT

abundance: .
len: 11
j_gene: TRBJ1-1
d_gene: .
v_gene: TRBV6-5
CDR3aa: CASRGGLEAFF
CDR3nt: TGTGCCAGCAGGGGGGGCCTTGAAGCTTTCTTT